Reported below is one T cell receptor (beta chain). Alongside a J-beta primer mix, a sample-barcoded 5' primer served in a second PCR lasting 7 to 11 cycles. Each of the cDNA molecules was tagged by a template-switch adaptor with 12 random nucleotides. From the 5' RACE reads, TCRdb called clonotypes with MiXCR, one entry per CDR3 protein. The top ten clones hold about 30% of a sample with approximately 830,000 distinct CDR3 sequences, approximately 65% of them seen once. The sample belongs to a study of blood T cells in healthy people across ages. Germline assignment: CDR1 MDHEN and CDR2 SYDVKM. The CDR3 consists of 16 residues. Trimming removed 2 bases from V and 1 base from J, with 15 bases in between.

The V gene is TRBV28, the J gene TRBJ2-7; TRBD2 might be the D (6 bases). Sequencing was carried out using blood. The receptor comes from a man aged 25 to 40 in good health. This CDR3 reads CASSLNLGTLSYEQYF. The DNA for the CDR3 is TGTGCCAGCAGTTTAAACTTAGGGACTCTGTCCTACGAGCAGTACTTC. The full variable domain, rest sourced from reference TRBV28 and TRBJ2-7, is DVKVTQSSRYLVKRTGEKVFLECVQDMDHENMFWYRQDPGLGLRLIYFSYDVKMKEKGDIPEGYSVSREKKERFSLILESASTNQTSMYLCASSLNLGTLSYEQYFGPGTRLTVT.